This entry features one TCR beta chain sequence. Its antigen is currently unknown. The CDR3 spans 15 residues. Germline CDR1 is MNHEY and CDR2 is SVGAGI. The data stem from a study of T cells expressing NK-cell markers. Points from the study as a whole: Topping the CD3+CD56-NKG2C+ fraction as well were these clonotypes, in a handful of donors.

TCRdb re-called the 5' RACE reads; one entry per CDR3 protein, DNA not given. In total, the table holds hundreds of thousands of distinct CDR3 sequences. The specimen sequenced was blood T cells: a sorted CD56 or NKG2C T cell subset, CD4+ or CD8+ T cells, or bulk PBMC T cells (not recorded which). The chain is built from TRBV6-5 and TRBJ2-1. This sequence was found in a woman between 18 and 69 years old in good health. CDR3 sequence: CASSYPQGTHNEQFF.